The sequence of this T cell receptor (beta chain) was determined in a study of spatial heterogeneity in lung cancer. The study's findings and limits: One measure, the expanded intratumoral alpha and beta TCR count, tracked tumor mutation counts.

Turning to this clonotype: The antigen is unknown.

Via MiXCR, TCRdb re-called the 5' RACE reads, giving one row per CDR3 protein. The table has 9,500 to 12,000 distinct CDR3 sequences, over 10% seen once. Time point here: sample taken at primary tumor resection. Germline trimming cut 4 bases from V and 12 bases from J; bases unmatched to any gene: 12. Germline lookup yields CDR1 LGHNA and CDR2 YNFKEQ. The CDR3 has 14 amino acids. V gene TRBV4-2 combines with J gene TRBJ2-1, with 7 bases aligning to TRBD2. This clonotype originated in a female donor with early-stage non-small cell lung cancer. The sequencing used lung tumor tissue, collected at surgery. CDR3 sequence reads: CASSPSRGVTWQFF. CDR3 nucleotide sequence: TGTGCCAGCAGCCCCAGTCGGGGGGTGACGTGGCAGTTCTTC.